Below are 15 T cell receptor beta chains sequenced from a single sample in a study of T cells in Graves' hyperthyroidism and ophthalmopathy. TCR beta CDR3 regions were amplified from RNA. Using the HTBI primer set, a first-round RT-PCR was run on the TCR CDR3. A single record per CDR3 protein comes from TCRdb applying MiXCR to the multiplex PCR reads. The sample has some 550,000 distinct CDR3 sequences, 16% seen once; the top ten hold roughly 3.3%. What was sequenced was blood. The receptors stem from a woman aged 40 to 50 with Graves' ophthalmopathy.

This clonotype was seen more than once but under ten times. The gene calls are TRBV19 and TRBJ1-5; D gene unclear. Trimming took off 2 bases at V and 4 bases at J, with 15 bases between the two ends. CDR3 length equals 16 residues. Germline V CDR1 and CDR2: LNHDA, SQIVND (reference sequence). The CDR3 bases are TGTGCCAGTAGTATACCCCTCCCAATACCGAATCAGCCCCAGCATTTT. Protein sequence: CASSIPLPIPNQPQHF. Complete variable domain (other parts from reference TRBV19 and TRBJ1-5): DGGITQSPKYLFRKEGQNVTLSCEQNLNHDAMYWYRQDPGQGLRLIYYSQIVNDFQKGDIAEGYSVSREKKESFPLTVTSAQKNPTAFYLCASSIPLPIPNQPQHFGDGTRLSIL.

This clonotype was seen many times. The chain employs TRBV10-3 and TRBJ2-7; D is uncertain. This CDR3 comprises 13 residues. V was trimmed by 4 bases and J by 3 bases, leaving 10 bases between them. Germline CDR1 is ENHRY and CDR2 is SYGVKD. Written as DNA, the CDR3 is TGTGCCATCAGTGTAGGGATGGGCTACGAGCAGTACTTC. It yields the protein CAISVGMGYEQYF.

This clonotype was seen many times. The rearrangement links TRBV5-1 to TRBJ1-1; D is possibly TRBD1 (5 bases). Germline V gene lookup returns CDR1 SGHRS and CDR2 YFSETQ. V was shortened by 1 base and J by 5 bases, with 9 bases between the two germline ends. This CDR3 has 13 amino acids. In DNA form, the CDR3 reads TGCGCCAGCAGCTTGTGGGGGTTAACTGAAGCTTTCTTT. Translating it yields CASSLWGLTEAFF. Full variable domain (missing parts from reference TRBV5-1 and TRBJ1-1): KAGVTQTPRYLIKTRGQQVTLSCSPISGHRSVSWYQQTPGQGLQFLFEYFSETQRNKGNFPGRFSGRQFSNSRSEMNVSTLELGDSALYLCASSLWGLTEAFFGQGTRLTVV.

This clonotype was observed many times. The CDR3 DNA is TGTGCCAGTCGTGACAGCTCCGCTAATGAAAAACTGTTTTTT. Translated: CASRDSSANEKLFF. The V gene is TRBV2, the J gene TRBJ1-4; D is possibly TRBD1 (5 bases). The CDR3 loop spans 14 amino acids. Germline values: CDR1 SNHLY, CDR2 FYNNEI. Trimming pared 9 bases from V and 3 bases from J, leaving 14 bases between.

The chain joins TRBV29-1 to TRBJ2-1, with D uncertain. Germline CDR1 reads SQVTM; CDR2 reads ANQGSEA. Trimming cost V 5 bases and J 1 base, with 9 bases left between them. CDR3 length equals 13 residues. CDR3 DNA sequence: TGCAGCGTTTTACCGGGTTCCTACAATGAGCAGTTCTTC. As protein: CSVLPGSYNEQFF.

Only one count was recorded for this clonotype. The genes are TRBV24-1 and TRBJ2-5; tentatively, D is TRBD1 (6 bases). CDR1 is KGHDR, CDR2 SFDVKD, per germline. The CDR3 covers 14 residues. Trimming took off 7 bases at V and 5 bases at J, with 16 bases between the two ends. Here the CDR3 reads CATRGGGPGETQYF. The CDR3, as DNA: TGTGCCACCAGAGGTGGGGGCCCGGGGGAGACCCAGTACTTC.

This clonotype appeared a few times. The chain employs TRBV7-9 and TRBJ1-1; D call uncertain. V shed 5 bases and J shed 8 bases, with 12 bases lying between them. Per the germline V gene, CDR1 is SEHNR and CDR2 is FQNEAQ (reference sequence). The CDR3 loop spans 12 amino acids. CDR3 DNA: TGTGCCAGCAGCCCCGCCAGGACCGAAGCTTTCTTT. This translates into CASSPARTEAFF.

This clonotype was seen only a few times. The chain links TRBV19 to TRBJ2-5; possible D gene TRBD2, 6 bases. The V end lost 5 bases, the J end lost 4 bases, and 11 bases lay between the germline ends. The CDR3 runs to 13 residues. Per the germline V gene, CDR1 is LNHDA and CDR2 is SQIVND (reference sequence). DNA of the CDR3: TGTGCCAGTAGTCTCCGGGGGATAGAGACCCAGTACTTC. It yields the protein CASSLRGIETQYF.

This chain links TRBV20-1 with TRBJ2-7; no firm D call. Trimming left V 3 bases short and J 2 bases short, with 14 bases between. The CDR3 totals 14 residues. Germline V CDR1 and CDR2: DFQATT, SNEGSKA (reference sequence). In DNA form, the CDR3 reads TGCAGTGCTAGGGAGTCGGGCTCCCCCTACGAGCAGTACTTC. Protein: CSARESGSPYEQYF.

The chain combines TRBV27 with TRBJ2-1; the D gene could be TRBD1 or TRBD2 (6 bases each). Germline CDR1 is MNHEY and CDR2 is SMNVEV (reference sequence). The CDR3 length is 14 residues. V was cut by 6 bases and J by 8 bases, with 17 bases left in between. CDR3 protein: CASSWSRGHDEQFF. CDR3 in DNA: TGTGCCAGCAGCTGGTCTCGGGGGCACGATGAGCAGTTCTTC.

This clonotype was counted a few times. The V and J genes are TRBV2 and TRBJ1-6; no firm D call. Germline lookup yields CDR1 SNHLY and CDR2 FYNNEI. V dropped 4 bases and J dropped 1 base, with 11 bases sitting between them. This CDR3 is built from 16 residues. CDR3 sequence reads: CASSVVKGSYNSPLHF. CDR3 DNA sequence: TGTGCCAGCAGTGTTGTGAAGGGTTCCTATAATTCACCCCTCCACTTT.

This chain joins TRBV12-3 or TRBV12-4 and TRBJ2-1, with unresolved D. This CDR3 is built from 13 residues. V was shortened by 5 bases and J by 10 bases, with 15 bases between the two germline ends. The CDR3 spells CASSKDPILEQFF. CDR3 sequence (DNA): TGTGCCAGCAGTAAGGACCCCATCCTAGAGCAGTTCTTC.

This clonotype appeared many times. CDR3 region: CASSQDWTSWETQYF. The CDR3 nucleotides are TGTGCCAGCAGCCAAGATTGGACTAGCTGGGAGACCCAGTACTTC. J is TRBJ2-5 and V is TRBV4-2; TRBD2 aligns across 8 bases. The CDR3 length is 15 residues. With 0 bases clipped from V and 5 bases from J, the junction kept 5 bases outside the gene matches. Germline CDR1 and CDR2: LGHNA and YNFKEQ.

This clonotype has at least ten counts. The chain couples TRBV2 to TRBJ1-5; D may be TRBD1 (5 bases). The V end lost 6 bases, the J end lost 3 bases, and 15 bases lay between the germline ends. CDR3 length equals 15 residues. Germline CDR1 and CDR2: SNHLY and FYNNEI. The CDR3 bases are TGTGCCAGCAGCACAGACAGTTTCAACAATCAGCCCCAGCATTTT. Its translation: CASSTDSFNNQPQHF.

CDR3 residues: CASSILKQPATVEQYF. The CDR3 nucleotides are TGCGCCAGCAGCATACTGAAACAGCCCGCCACGGTCGAGCAGTACTTC. The chain combines TRBV5-1 with TRBJ2-7; D is undetermined. This CDR3 region has 16 residues. In germline, CDR1 is SGHRS, CDR2 YFSETQ. V lost 4 bases and J 6 bases, leaving 23 bases between the germline ends.